This paragraph reports one T cell receptor beta chain. Produced via immunoSEQ multiplex PCR; TCRdb's table is partial and in-frame only. The sample records around 270,000 clones, roughly 84% being singletons. The sample is drawn from a study of blood T cell repertoires in COVID-19. Overall study: PBMCs, B-cell-depleted T cells, or T cells provided the cDNA or gDNA that made up the material.

V was pared by 2 bases and J by 7 bases, with 4 bases of the junction left unmatched. Germline lookup yields CDR1 SEHNR and CDR2 FQNEAQ (reference sequence). The CDR3 runs 13 residues. The chain is built from TRBV7-9 and TRBJ1-2; the match to TRBD1 covers 7 bases. The specimen was peripheral blood. The sequence derives from a human donor with COVID-19, enrolled during active disease. The donor label of this sample is uncertain. CDR3 residues: CASSLQGGGGYTF. The CDR3 nucleotides are TGTGCCAGCAGCTTACAGGGGGGCGGTGGCTACACCTTC.